These 30 T cell receptor beta chains were sequenced from one sample in a study of blood T cells in healthy people across ages. The authors ran a second PCR of about 6 to 11 cycles using a sample-barcoded 5' primer and a J-beta primer mix. TCRdb redid the calling of the 5' RACE reads with MiXCR, one entry per CDR3 protein. The table has 1,500,000 or so distinct CDR3 sequences, 59% seen once; the top ten hold 5.5% to 8%. Sequenced: blood. The receptor set was obtained from a young man in good health.

The chain carries TRBV15 and TRBJ2-1; D not certain. The CDR3 has 15 amino acids. V dropped 8 bases and J dropped 4 bases, with 18 bases sitting between them. Germline V gene data show CDR1 as LNHNV and CDR2 as YYDKDF (reference sequence). The CDR3 is CATQQGLYTYNEQFF. In DNA form, the CDR3 reads TGTGCCACCCAACAAGGCCTCTATACTTACAATGAGCAGTTCTTC.

This chain joins TRBV6-2 or TRBV6-3 and TRBJ2-4; TRBD1 agrees at 9 bases. The J call could be wrong; TRBJ2-7 is a better fit for the DNA end. Germline V gene lookup returns CDR1 MNHEY and CDR2 SVGEGT. The CDR3 consists of 15 residues. CDR3 DNA: TGTGCCAGCAGCTACGCCGACAGGGGGGGATACGAGCAGTACTTC. It encodes CASSYADRGGYEQYF.

This rearrangement joins TRBV11-2 to TRBJ2-1, with 8 bases lining up with TRBD2. J was trimmed by 5 bases and V by 2 bases; bases with no gene match: 5. This CDR3 has 15 residues. The germline gives CDR1 SGHAT, CDR2 FQNNGV. The CDR3 here is CASSLSGTRDNEQFF. CDR3 nucleotide sequence: TGTGCCAGCAGCTTAAGCGGGACTAGGGACAATGAGCAGTTCTTC.

The chain uses TRBV4-1 and TRBJ2-5; D is possibly TRBD1 (6 bases). There are 13 residues in the CDR3. The ends were cut back, 1 base at V and 4 bases at J, with 7 bases in the middle. CDR1 is MGHRA, CDR2 YSYEKL, per germline. The DNA of the CDR3 is TGCGCCAGCAGCCAAGCAGGGGCAGAGACCCAGTACTTC. It is translated as CASSQAGAETQYF.

CDR3 DNA: TGTGCCAGCAGCTGGGTAGGGGAGTTCTTC. Encoded protein: CASSWVGEFF. V gene TRBV7-9 combines with J gene TRBJ2-1, with a tentative D call TRBD1 (5 bases). The CDR3 runs 10 residues. Trimming cost V 4 bases and J 14 bases, with 9 bases left between them. Germline V lookup: CDR1 SEHNR, CDR2 FQNEAQ (reference sequence). The variable domain in full, completed from reference TRBV7-9 and TRBJ2-1, reads DTGVSQNPRHKITKRGQNVTFRCDPISEHNRLYWYRQTLGQGPEFLTYFQNEAQLEKSRLLSDRFSAERPKGSFSTLEIQRTEQGDSAMYLCASSWVGEFFGPGTRLTVL.

The chain's CDR3 is CASSLDGRFYEQYF. The CDR3 nucleotides are TGCGCCAGCAGCTTGGACGGACGGTTCTACGAGCAGTACTTC. This chain uses TRBV5-1 with TRBJ2-7; no definite D call. The ends were cut back, 0 bases at V and 3 bases at J, with 10 bases in the middle. The CDR3 has 14 residues. Germline CDR1 and CDR2: SGHRS and YFSETQ.

The chain recombines TRBV6-5 with TRBJ2-6, with 7 bases lining up with TRBD1. Looked up from germline, CDR1 is MNHEY and CDR2 is SVGAGI. The junction had 9 bases not matched to a gene; V was cut back by 8 bases and J by 2 bases. The CDR3 is 16 residues long. The CDR3 nucleotides are TGTGCCAGCGCAACAGGGGTAATGACTGGGGCCAACGTCCTGACTTTC. It encodes CASATGVMTGANVLTF.

V usage is TRBV7-9 and J usage is TRBJ1-2; a possible D gene is TRBD1 (6 bases). CDR3 length: 13 residues. Germline V gives CDR1 SEHNR, CDR2 FQNEAQ (reference sequence). DNA for the CDR3: TGTGCAGGGGGGAGACCGACTAACTATGGCTACACCTTC. Protein: CAGGRPTNYGYTF.

The J gene is TRBJ1-2, the V gene TRBV7-9; possible D gene TRBD1, 6 bases. CDR3 length equals 17 residues. V gave up 5 bases and J gave up 0 bases, with 19 bases separating them. Germline values: CDR1 SEHNR, CDR2 FQNEAQ (reference sequence). In nucleotides, the CDR3 is TGTGCCAGCAGCCCTCACAGGGACCCGACGTCTAACTATGGCTACACCTTC. Translation gives CASSPHRDPTSNYGYTF.

The V and J genes are TRBV28 and TRBJ2-2, with D possibly being TRBD1 or TRBD2 (5 bases each). Trimming cost V 6 bases and J 7 bases, with 15 bases left between them. The germline CDR1 and CDR2 sequences are MDHEN and SYDVKM. This CDR3 region has 14 residues. In nucleotides, the CDR3 is TGTGCCAGCAGCGCAGGGACCGTTCACGGGGAGCTGTTTTTT. Encoded protein: CASSAGTVHGELFF.

This clonotype was seen only a few times. This chain uses TRBV20-1 with TRBJ2-1; D could derive from TRBD1 or TRBD2 (6 bases each). The germline gives CDR1 DFQATT, CDR2 SNEGSKA (reference sequence). The CDR3 runs 16 residues. V lost 0 bases, J lost 8 bases, and 20 bases lay in between. The CDR3 DNA is TGCAGTGCTAGAGATCCTAGGACCCAGAGGGGGGATGAGCAGTTCTTC. It yields the protein CSARDPRTQRGDEQFF.

This chain uses TRBV6-5 with TRBJ1-5; 8 bases line up with TRBD1. The CDR3 has 15 residues. CDR1 MNHEY and CDR2 SVGAGI come from the germline V gene. V shed 5 bases, J shed 1 base, and the junction held 4 bases outside the gene matches. The DNA of the CDR3 is TGTGCCAGCAGTAAGGACAGGGCGAGCAATCAGCCCCAGCATTTT. Its protein is CASSKDRASNQPQHF.

CDR3 amino acids: CASSLSGTGFLEVPGANVLTF. The CDR3 bases are TGTGCCAGCAGTTTATCTGGGACAGGTTTTTTGGAGGTACCTGGGGCCAACGTCCTGACTTTC. The rearrangement links TRBV27 to TRBJ2-6; 8 positions agree with TRBD1. Trimming at V came to 0 bases and at J to 2 bases, leaving 15 bases not matched to a gene. The CDR3 extends over 21 amino acids. From germline, CDR1 is MNHEY and CDR2 SMNVEV (reference sequence).

V is TRBV29-1 and J is TRBJ2-7, with 10 nucleotides matching TRBD2. The CDR3 contains 16 residues. J was trimmed by 3 bases and V by 4 bases; bases with no gene match: 12. Germline assignment: CDR1 SQVTM and CDR2 ANQGSEA. CDR3 in DNA: TGCAGCGTTGTGGGGGGTGGACTAGCGGAGCTCTACGAGCAGTACTTC. It specifies CSVVGGGLAELYEQYF.

This clonotype came up a few times. V and J are TRBV29-1 and TRBJ2-3, with a tentative D call TRBD1 (5 bases). Germline V gives CDR1 SQVTM, CDR2 ANQGSEA. The CDR3 length is 13 residues. Trimming cost V 4 bases and J 4 bases, with 12 bases left between them. The CDR3 protein is CSVARVSADTQYF. DNA of the CDR3: TGCAGCGTTGCCAGGGTATCCGCAGATACGCAGTATTTT.

V and J are TRBV6-6 and TRBJ1-1, with TRBD1 identical over 8 bases. Unmatched junction bases numbered 7, after V lost 8 bases and J lost 2 bases. Germline V gene sequence: CDR1 MNHNY, CDR2 SVGAGI (reference sequence). The CDR3 covers 14 residues. The CDR3 reads CASWPDRENTEAFF. Here the CDR3 DNA reads TGTGCCAGCTGGCCGGACAGGGAAAACACTGAAGCTTTCTTT.

This sequence joins TRBV11-2 and TRBJ2-1, with 10 nucleotides matching TRBD2. V shed 4 bases and J 2 bases; nucleotides not matched to a gene: 5. This CDR3 contains 16 residues. Germline values: CDR1 SGHAT, CDR2 FQNNGV. CDR3 in amino acids: CASSSFSGGPYNEQFF. In DNA form, the CDR3 reads TGTGCCAGCAGCTCCTTTAGCGGGGGGCCCTACAATGAGCAGTTCTTC.

This clonotype was seen once. The chain couples TRBV6-2 or TRBV6-3 to TRBJ2-7, with D tentatively TRBD1 or TRBD2 (5 bases each). CDR3 length: 15 residues. Germline CDR1 MNHEY, CDR2 SVGEGT. V dropped 4 bases and J dropped 3 bases, with 16 bases sitting between them. The DNA for the CDR3 is TGTGCCAGCAGTTCCCGGCTAGGGACCATCTACGAGCAGTACTTC. Translated: CASSSRLGTIYEQYF.

The rearrangement uses TRBV4-1 and TRBJ1-1; D remains unclear. In germline, CDR1 is MGHRA, CDR2 YSYEKL. V was pared by 1 base and J by 1 base, with 16 bases between. This CDR3 has 17 residues. The CDR3 coding sequence is TGCGCCAGCAGCCAAGTGAATCTATTAACCCCGAACACTGAAGCTTTCTTT. Its protein is CASSQVNLLTPNTEAFF.

DNA of the CDR3: TGTGCCAGCAGCCAAGATCAGGCAGGGTTATGGTACGAGCAGTACTTC. Protein product: CASSQDQAGLWYEQYF. The chain has TRBV3-1 and TRBJ2-7; possible D gene TRBD1, 5 bases. The ends were cut back, 0 bases at V and 4 bases at J, with 16 bases in the middle. This CDR3 is 16 amino acids long. Germline lookup yields CDR1 LGHDT and CDR2 YNNKEL (reference sequence).

The chain recombines TRBV11-2 with TRBJ1-2, with a possible D match to TRBD1 (5 bases). CDR1 SGHAT and CDR2 FQNNGV come from the germline V gene. Trimming pared 5 bases from V and 7 bases from J, leaving 11 bases between. The CDR3 consists of 12 residues. The CDR3 DNA reads TGTGCCAGCAGCCCCTGGGGGGGTGGCTACACCTTC. Amino acid sequence: CASSPWGGGYTF.

A word on this clonotype: A junction end diverges from the germline sequence, so it may reflect a read error. Here the CDR3 reads CAVSGDRVTGANVLTF. In nucleotides, the CDR3 is TGTGCCGTCAGTGGTGACAGGGTAACCGGGGCCAACGTCCTGACTTTC. V gene TRBV10-3 combines with J gene TRBJ2-6, with 7 bases matching TRBD1. The CDR3 runs 16 residues. CDR1 and CDR2 (germline): ENHRY, SYGVKD.

This clonotype was recorded a few times. The chain carries TRBV29-1 and TRBJ2-7, with D perhaps matching TRBD1 (6 bases). This CDR3 has 13 residues. The germline V gene encodes CDR1 SQVTM and CDR2 ANQGSEA. V lost 7 bases and J lost 1, with 14 bases in between. The CDR3 DNA follows: TGCAGCGCCGAGGCGGACAGTTCCTACGAGCAGTACTTC. It specifies CSAEADSSYEQYF.

This clonotype has a single count. This chain connects TRBV9 to TRBJ2-5; D gene ambiguous. V was trimmed by 0 bases and J by 5 bases, leaving 14 bases between them. Germline V gene lookup returns CDR1 SGDLS and CDR2 YYNGEE. There are 15 residues in the CDR3. The CDR3 DNA reads as TGTGCCAGCAGCGTAGGGCGAGCCTGGTGGGAGACCCAGTACTTC. Its translation is CASSVGRAWWETQYF.

This clonotype has just a few counts. The chain links TRBV4-1 to TRBJ2-1; 7 bases map to TRBD1. Germline V gene sequence: CDR1 MGHRA, CDR2 YSYEKL. This CDR3 region has 16 residues. V gave up 5 bases and J gave up 2 bases; unmatched junction bases: 9. In nucleotides, the CDR3 is TGCGCCAGCAGCTACGACAGGGATCCTACCTACAATGAGCAGTTCTTC. Amino acid sequence: CASSYDRDPTYNEQFF.

The rearrangement uses TRBV9 and TRBJ2-3; 7 nucleotides agree with TRBD2. Per the germline V gene, CDR1 is SGDLS and CDR2 is YYNGEE. The CDR3 spans 17 residues. With 0 bases clipped from V and 3 bases from J, the junction kept 10 bases outside the gene matches. CDR3 in amino acids: CASSVEIVGGATDTQYF. The DNA of the CDR3 is TGTGCCAGCAGCGTAGAAATCGTGGGAGGGGCAACAGATACGCAGTATTTT.

The rearrangement uses TRBV7-2 and TRBJ2-3; D remains ambiguous. The germline gives CDR1 SGHTA, CDR2 FQGNSA. Trimming took off 2 bases at V and 2 bases at J, with 8 bases between the two ends. The CDR3 contains 14 residues. The CDR3 DNA sequence: TGTGCCAGCAGCTTACGTGTAGTCACAGATACGCAGTATTTT. Its translation is CASSLRVVTDTQYF.

The chain joins TRBV6-6 to TRBJ2-3; D possibly corresponds to TRBD2 (6 bases). Germline CDR1 reads MNHNY; CDR2 reads SVGAGI (reference sequence). Trimming left V 7 bases short and J 3 bases short, with 14 bases between. The CDR3 is made up of 14 amino acids. The CDR3 sequence: CASTRESWTDTQYF. The CDR3 DNA follows: TGTGCCAGCACTCGGGAGAGTTGGACAGATACGCAGTATTTT.

Ten or more counts support this clonotype. This sequence joins TRBV7-2 and TRBJ2-4, with 7 bases lining up with TRBD1. The CDR3 length is 17 residues. CDR1 SGHTA and CDR2 FQGNSA come from the germline V gene. J was trimmed by 4 bases and V by 4 bases; bases with no gene match: 13. CDR3 coding DNA: TGTGCCAGCAGCTCTACAGGGGCCTGGAGTCAAAAAAACATTCAGTACTTC. Protein: CASSSTGAWSQKNIQYF.

Only a few counts were recorded for this clonotype. This CDR3 reads CASSEFLDRVNEQYF. The CDR3, as DNA: TGTGCCAGCAGTGAGTTCTTGGACAGGGTTAACGAGCAGTACTTC. V and J are TRBV25-1 and TRBJ2-7, with 8 bases that match TRBD1. The CDR3 covers 15 residues. The J segment lost 5 bases and the V segment lost 3 bases, leaving 9 bases of the junction unmatched. Germline CDR1 and CDR2: MGHDK and SYGVNS.